This T cell receptor (beta chain) was obtained from a study of siplizumab effects on memory and regulatory T cells. Only in-frame clones appear in the TCRdb table, and some are missing; sequencing was by immunoSEQ multiplex PCR. The sample lists some 96,000 clones, approximately 92% occurring once. Germline-derived CDR1 and CDR2 are SGHNT and YYREEE (reference sequence). CDR3 length: 13 amino acids. Trimming stripped 2 bases from V and 1 base from J, with 6 bases between. On this clone: The target antigen is unknown.

Regarding the study as a whole: The study did not confirm that proliferating Tregs from siplizumab cultures were suppressive. Naive T cells looked more diverse than memory cells and looked like major alloresponse contributors. Mappable CD4+ clones that were alloreactive averaged around 70% Treg-derived with siplizumab versus approximately 25% in controls. No naive or memory phenotype could be assigned to roughly 75-95% of proliferating clones.

V is TRBV5-4 and J is TRBJ2-5; D call uncertain. Sequenced: CD4+ T cells sorted from blood. The source is a human donor in good health. CDR3 amino acids: CASSFSLQETQYF. CDR3 sequence (DNA): TGTGCCAGCAGCTTTTCCCTCCAAGAGACCCAGTACTTC.